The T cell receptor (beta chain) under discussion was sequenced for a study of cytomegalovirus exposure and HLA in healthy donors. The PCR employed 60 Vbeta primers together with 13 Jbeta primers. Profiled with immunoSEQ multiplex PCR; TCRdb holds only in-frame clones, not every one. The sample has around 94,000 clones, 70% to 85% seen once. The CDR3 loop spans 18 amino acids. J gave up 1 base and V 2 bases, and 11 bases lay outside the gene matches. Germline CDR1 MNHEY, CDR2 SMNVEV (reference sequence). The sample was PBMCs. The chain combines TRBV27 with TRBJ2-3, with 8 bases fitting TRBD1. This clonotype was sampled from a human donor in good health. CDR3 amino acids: CASSLDGTGQVGTDTQYF. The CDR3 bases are TGTGCCAGCAGTTTAGATGGGACGGGACAGGTTGGCACAGATACGCAGTATTTT.